This is a list of T cell receptor beta chains from one sample in a study of Ad26.COV2.S vaccination and SARS-CoV-2 variants. Measured with immunoSEQ multiplex PCR; TCRdb has only the in-frame clones, and not every one. The data show around 350,000 clones, with about 92% seen just once and 3% to 4% held by the top ten. This specimen consisted of peripheral blood, obtained after recovery from COVID-19. Source of these receptors: a human donor who had recovered from COVID-19. Each CDR3 is given with its conserved first and last residue. Each record gives: V gene, clone size, J gene, D gene, CDR3 protein, CDR3 DNA. The D gene is left open where the match is weak. Size values are once, few and many counts, or a class for expanded clones, and some rows have none.

TRBV2,.,TRBJ1-2,TRBD1,CASRPRQGTNYGYTF,TGTGCCAGCAGGCCTAGACAGGGAACTAACTATGGCTACACCTTC
TRBV29-1,.,TRBJ2-7,TRBD1,CSVTGTDYEQYF,TGCAGCGTTACCGGGACAGATTACGAGCAGTACTTC
TRBV2,.,TRBJ1-5,TRBD1,CASSSGTEGQPQHF,TGTGCCAGCAGTTCGGGGACAGAGGGTCAGCCCCAGCATTTT
TRBV20-1,.,TRBJ1-1,.,CSASGEGAEAFF,TGCAGTGCTAGTGGGGAGGGGGCTGAAGCTTTCTTT
TRBV18,.,TRBJ1-1,TRBD1,CASSPSDRAGVGAFF,TGTGCCAGCTCACCGTCGGACAGGGCCGGGGTCGGGGCTTTCTTT
TRBV2,.,TRBJ1-6,.,CASSEDRLFYNSPLHF,TGTGCCAGCAGTGAAGACAGACTTTTTTATAATTCACCCCTCCACTTT
TRBV11-2,.,TRBJ2-5,.,CASSLVPIVLETQYF,TGTGCCAGCAGCTTAGTCCCGATAGTCCTAGAGACCCAGTACTTC
TRBV7-2,once,TRBJ2-7,.,CASSLGGGRHYEQYF,TGTGCCAGCAGCTTAGGCGGGGGCCGACACTACGAGCAGTACTTC
TRBV9,.,TRBJ1-2,.,CASSVDQRTPNYGYTF,TGTGCCAGCAGCGTAGACCAAAGGACACCCAACTATGGCTACACCTTC
TRBV25-1,.,TRBJ2-1,.,CASSPLRNEQFF,TGTGCCAGCAGTCCCCTTAGGAATGAGCAGTTCTTC
TRBV6-1,few,TRBJ1-2,.,CASSDWTRGDYGYTF,TGTGCCAGCAGTGATTGGACGCGGGGGGACTATGGCTACACCTTC
TRBV3-1/TRBV3-2,few,TRBJ1-3,.,CASSLPQGNTIYF,TGTGCCAGCAGCCTCCCACAGGGAAACACCATATATTTT
TRBV9,.,TRBJ1-1,.,CASSPLQNTEAFF,TGTGCCAGCAGCCCTCTACAGAACACTGAAGCTTTCTTT
TRBV4-1,.,TRBJ2-7,.,CASSQGDIYEQYF,TGCGCCAGCAGCCAAGGGGACATATACGAGCAGTACTTC
TRBV5-6,.,TRBJ2-5,.,CASSSMGIETQYF,TGTGCCAGCAGCTCTATGGGAATAGAGACCCAGTACTTC
TRBV6-2/TRBV6-3,.,TRBJ2-7,TRBD1,CASCPRDRGSDYSYEQYF,TGTGCCAGCTGCCCCCGGGACAGGGGGTCCGACTACTCCTACGAGCAGTACTTC
TRBV9,.,TRBJ2-7,TRBD1,CASSPSGTGAYEQYF,TGTGCCAGCAGCCCATCGGGGACAGGGGCCTACGAGCAGTACTTC
TRBV6-1,.,TRBJ1-2,.,CASSEADSDYGYTF,TGTGCCAGCAGTGAAGCGGACAGCGACTATGGCTACACCTTC
TRBV29-1,.,TRBJ1-2,.,CSVDGTIYGYTF,TGCAGCGTGGACGGGACTATCTATGGCTACACCTTC
TRBV5-1,once,TRBJ1-4,TRBD1,CASSPQQGEYEKLFF,TGCGCCAGCAGCCCTCAACAGGGGGAGTACGAAAAACTGTTTTTT
TRBV5-1,.,TRBJ1-2,.,CASSLSAGPNYGYTF,TGCGCCAGCAGCTTGTCGGCAGGCCCTAACTATGGCTACACCTTC
TRBV5-6,.,TRBJ1-3,.,CASSLATWGNSGNTIYF,TGTGCCAGCAGCTTAGCTACGTGGGGAAACTCTGGAAACACCATATATTTT
TRBV7-9,once,TRBJ2-1,.,CASSLSGTINEQFF,TGTGCCAGCAGCTTAAGTGGGACCATTAATGAGCAGTTCTTC
TRBV20-1,.,TRBJ1-1,.,CSASRPNTEAFF,TGCAGTGCTAGTCGACCGAACACTGAAGCTTTCTTT
TRBV4-3,.,TRBJ2-5,TRBD2,CASSQDPTSGGGETQYF,TGCGCCAGCAGCCAAGATCCTACTAGCGGGGGGGGAGAGACCCAGTACTTC
TRBV6-2/TRBV6-3,.,TRBJ2-1,TRBD2,CASSFSGRPYNEQFF,TGTGCCAGCAGTTTTAGCGGGCGACCGTACAATGAGCAGTTCTTC
TRBV25-1,.,TRBJ1-3,TRBD1,CASRGTGGNTIYF,TGTGCCAGCAGAGGGACAGGTGGAAACACCATATATTTT
TRBV27,.,TRBJ1-5,TRBD1,CASSPNRGDQPQHF,TGTGCCAGCAGCCCGAACAGGGGAGATCAGCCCCAGCATTTT
TRBV28,.,TRBJ1-2,TRBD1,CASGGGQSYGYTF,TGTGCCAGCGGGGGGGGACAGAGCTATGGCTACACCTTC
TRBV11-3,.,TRBJ2-2,.,CASSLEGIGELFF,TGTGCCAGCAGCTTAGAGGGGATCGGGGAGCTGTTTTTT
TRBV12-5,.,TRBJ2-7,TRBD1,CASGWGQSYEQYF,TGTGCTAGTGGCTGGGGACAGTCCTACGAGCAGTACTTC
TRBV3-1/TRBV3-2,.,TRBJ2-2,TRBD1,CASSHWDRGGELFF,TGTGCCAGCAGCCATTGGGACAGGGGAGGGGAGCTGTTTTTT
TRBV5-4,.,TRBJ2-2,.,CASSPRDTGELFF,TGTGCCAGCAGCCCCAGGGACACCGGGGAGCTGTTTTTT
TRBV5-4,.,TRBJ2-3,.,CASRPPYTDTQYF,TGTGCCAGCCGTCCCCCCTACACAGATACGCAGTATTTT
TRBV19,.,TRBJ2-1,.,CASSILGGAFNEQFF,TGTGCCAGTAGTATTCTGGGGGGCGCCTTCAATGAGCAGTTCTTC
TRBV5-8,.,TRBJ2-1,TRBD1,CASSLTGTGAYNEQFF,TGTGCCAGCAGCTTAACCGGGACAGGGGCCTACAATGAGCAGTTCTTC
TRBV7-9,once,TRBJ1-2,.,CASSLGHTGVIRYFYGYTF,TGTGCCAGCAGCTTAGGCCATACTGGGGTTATTCGGTACTTTTATGGCTACACCTTC
TRBV15,.,TRBJ1-4,.,CATSRDRAQGEKLFF,TGTGCCACCAGCAGAGATCGGGCCCAGGGTGAAAAACTGTTTTTT